This TCR beta chain was recorded in a study of shared clonotypes between healthy human individuals. Study details: For every donor, three CD4 naive, three CD4 memory, two CD8 naive and one CD8 memory plates were used.

Data came from immunoSEQ multiplex PCR; TCRdb stores just in-frame clones and leaves some out. The repertoire holds more than 1,200,000 clones, with around 98.5% as singletons. Germline V gene data show CDR1 as LNHDA and CDR2 as SQIVND (reference sequence). This CDR3 comprises 13 residues. With V trimmed by 5 bases and J by 4 bases, 3 bases remained unmatched. The chain is built from TRBV19 and TRBJ2-7; 9 positions agree with TRBD2. Input material: naive CD4+ T cells sorted from blood. Subset indicated: CD45RA+ positively selected. The sequence came from a young man in good health. The CDR3 sequence: CASSASGTYEQYF. The CDR3 DNA reads TGTGCCAGTAGTGCTAGCGGGACGTACGAGCAGTACTTC.